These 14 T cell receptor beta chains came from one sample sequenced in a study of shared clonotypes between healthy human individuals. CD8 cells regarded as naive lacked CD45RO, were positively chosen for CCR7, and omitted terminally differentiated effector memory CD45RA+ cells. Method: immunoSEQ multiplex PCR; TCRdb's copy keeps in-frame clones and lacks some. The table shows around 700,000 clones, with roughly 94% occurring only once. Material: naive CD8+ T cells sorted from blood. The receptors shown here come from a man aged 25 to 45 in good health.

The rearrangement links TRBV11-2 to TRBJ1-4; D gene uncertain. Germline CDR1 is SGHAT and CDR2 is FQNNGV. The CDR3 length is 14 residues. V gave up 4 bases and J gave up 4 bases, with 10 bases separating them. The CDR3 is CASSSQENNEKLFF. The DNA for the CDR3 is TGTGCCAGCAGCTCTCAGGAAAATAATGAAAAACTGTTTTTT.

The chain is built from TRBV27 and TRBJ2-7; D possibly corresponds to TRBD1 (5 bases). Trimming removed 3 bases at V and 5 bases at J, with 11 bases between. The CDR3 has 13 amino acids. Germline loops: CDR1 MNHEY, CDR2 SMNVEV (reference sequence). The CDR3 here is CASSFSRTNEQYF. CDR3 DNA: TGTGCCAGCAGTTTTTCTCGGACAAACGAGCAGTACTTC.

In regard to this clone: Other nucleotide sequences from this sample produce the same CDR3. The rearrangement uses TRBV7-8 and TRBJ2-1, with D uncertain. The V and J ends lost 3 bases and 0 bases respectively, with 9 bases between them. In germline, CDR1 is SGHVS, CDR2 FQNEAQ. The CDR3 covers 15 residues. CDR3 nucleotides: TGTGCCAGCAGCTTGGGCCCAAGCTCCTACAATGAGCAGTTCTTC. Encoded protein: CASSLGPSSYNEQFF.

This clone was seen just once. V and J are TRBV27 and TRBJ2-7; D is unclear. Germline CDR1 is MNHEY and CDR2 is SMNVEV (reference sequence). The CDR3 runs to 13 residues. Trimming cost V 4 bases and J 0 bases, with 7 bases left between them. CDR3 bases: TGTGCCAGCAGTTCCCCGCTCTCCTACGAGCAGTACTTC. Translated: CASSSPLSYEQYF.

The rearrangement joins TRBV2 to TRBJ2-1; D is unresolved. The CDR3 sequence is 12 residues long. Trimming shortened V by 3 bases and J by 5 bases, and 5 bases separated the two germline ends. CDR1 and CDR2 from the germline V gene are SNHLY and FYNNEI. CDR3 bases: TGTGCCAGCAGTGATGGGAACAATGAGCAGTTCTTC. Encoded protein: CASSDGNNEQFF. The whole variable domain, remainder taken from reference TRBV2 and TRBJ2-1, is EPEVTQTPSHQVTQMGQEVILRCVPISNHLYFYWYRQILGQKVEFLVSFYNNEISEKSEIFDDQFSVERPDGSNFTLKIRSTKLEDSAMYFCASSDGNNEQFFGPGTRLTVL.

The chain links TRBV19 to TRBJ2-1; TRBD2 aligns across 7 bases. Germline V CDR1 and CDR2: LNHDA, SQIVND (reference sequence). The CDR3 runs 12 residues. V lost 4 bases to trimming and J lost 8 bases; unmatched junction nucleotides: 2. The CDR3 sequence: CASSTGLDEQFF. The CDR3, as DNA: TGTGCCAGTAGTACCGGACTAGATGAGCAGTTCTTC.

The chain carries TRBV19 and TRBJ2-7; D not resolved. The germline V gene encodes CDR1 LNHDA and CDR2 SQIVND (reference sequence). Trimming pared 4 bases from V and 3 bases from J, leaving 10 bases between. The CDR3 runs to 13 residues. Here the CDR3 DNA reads TGTGCCAGTAGTACACGACTGAACTACGAGCAGTACTTC. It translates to CASSTRLNYEQYF.

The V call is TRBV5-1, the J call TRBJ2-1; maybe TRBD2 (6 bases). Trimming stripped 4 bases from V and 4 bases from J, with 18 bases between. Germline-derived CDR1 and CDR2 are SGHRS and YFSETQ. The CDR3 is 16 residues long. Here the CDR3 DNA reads TGCGCCAGCAGCCCGGGACTGAGGGGAGAATACAATGAGCAGTTCTTC. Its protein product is CASSPGLRGEYNEQFF.

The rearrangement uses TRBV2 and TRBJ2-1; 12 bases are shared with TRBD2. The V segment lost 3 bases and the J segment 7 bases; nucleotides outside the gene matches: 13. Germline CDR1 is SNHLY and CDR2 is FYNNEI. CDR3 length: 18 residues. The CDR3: CASSEYGLAGGPVNEQFF. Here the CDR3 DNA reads TGTGCCAGCAGTGAGTACGGTCTAGCGGGAGGGCCGGTTAATGAGCAGTTCTTC.

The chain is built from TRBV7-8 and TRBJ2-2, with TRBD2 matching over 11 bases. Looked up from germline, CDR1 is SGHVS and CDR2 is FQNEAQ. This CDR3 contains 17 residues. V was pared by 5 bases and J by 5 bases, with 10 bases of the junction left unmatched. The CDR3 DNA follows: TGTGCCAGCAGCCGCCCGGCGGGACTAGCGGAAACCGGGGAGCTGTTTTTT. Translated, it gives CASSRPAGLAETGELFF.

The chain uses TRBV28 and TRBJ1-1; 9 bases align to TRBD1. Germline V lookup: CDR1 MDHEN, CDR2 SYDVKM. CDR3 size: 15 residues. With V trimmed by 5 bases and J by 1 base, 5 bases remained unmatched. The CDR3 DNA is TGTGCCAGCAGTCTCACGGACAGGGGGAACACTGAAGCTTTCTTT. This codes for CASSLTDRGNTEAFF.

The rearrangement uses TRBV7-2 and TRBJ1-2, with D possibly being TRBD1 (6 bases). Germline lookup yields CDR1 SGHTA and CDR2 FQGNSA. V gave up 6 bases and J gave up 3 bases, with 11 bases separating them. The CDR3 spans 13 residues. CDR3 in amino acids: CASSSEGDYGYTF. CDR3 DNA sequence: TGTGCCAGCAGTTCAGAGGGGGACTATGGCTACACCTTC.

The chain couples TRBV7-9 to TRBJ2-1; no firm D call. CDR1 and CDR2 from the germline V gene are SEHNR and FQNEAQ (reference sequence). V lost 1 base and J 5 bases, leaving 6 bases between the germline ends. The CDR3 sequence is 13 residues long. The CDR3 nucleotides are TGTGCCAGCAGCTTAGTCGGCAACAATGAGCAGTTCTTC. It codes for CASSLVGNNEQFF.

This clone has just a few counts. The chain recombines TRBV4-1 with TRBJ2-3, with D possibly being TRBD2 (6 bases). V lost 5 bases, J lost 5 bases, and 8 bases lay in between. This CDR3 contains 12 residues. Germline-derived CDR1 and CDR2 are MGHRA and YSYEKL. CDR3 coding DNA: TGCGCCAGCAGCGAAGCGGGAGATACGCAGTATTTT. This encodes CASSEAGDTQYF.